This section outlines one T cell receptor (beta chain) sequence together with its context. Its specificity is unknown. This record belongs to a study of human CD8 memory T cell subsets. Study-wide findings and caveats: In stem-like memory T cells, Chao1 estimates suggested more diversity than in precursor exhausted T cells.

TCR beta was sequenced from UMI-tagged 5' RACE libraries. Following a re-call of the 5' RACE reads, TCRdb has one entry per CDR3 protein and lacks DNA. This repertoire includes about 6,500 distinct CDR3 sequences. The CDR3 consists of 15 residues. Germline V lookup: CDR1 ENHRY, CDR2 SYGVKD. A CCR7+ PD-1- TIGIT- phenotype characterized the stem-like memory CD8+ T cells (TSTEM). Total CD8+ T cells were enriched by negative magnetic separation. V usage is TRBV10-3 and J usage is TRBJ2-1; TCRdb returns TRBD1, unconfirmable since there is no DNA. The sequence was collected from a human donor in good health. Sequences were obtained from CD8+ stem-like memory T cells (TSCM and TCM) sorted from PBMCs. The subset was: stem-like memory CD8 T cells (TSTEM), CCR7+ PD-1- TIGIT-. CDR3: CAISGGGDYVNEQFF.